The 17 T cell receptor beta chains reported below all come from one sample, sequenced in a study of T-cell memory formation after mild COVID-19. TCRdb re-derived calls from the 5' RACE reads in MiXCR, one entry per CDR3 protein. The table lists 200,000 to 250,000 distinct CDR3 sequences, roughly 10% of them singletons. Sequencing was performed on PBMCs or a T cell subset sorted from them (not recorded which). All receptors come from a man between 18 and 29 years old who had mild COVID-19 (a few samples of this study predate the infection). Cell type and time point are not known.

The table lists this clonotype with many counts. The chain joins TRBV7-2 to TRBJ2-3; D assignment may be TRBD1 or TRBD2 (5 bases each). Between the trimmed V and J ends, which lost 5 bases and 5 bases, there was a span of 23 bases. Germline V CDR1 and CDR2: SGHTA, FQGNSA. This CDR3 has 17 amino acids. CDR3 in amino acids: CASSLVAPGAGIDTQYF. The CDR3 nucleotides are TGTGCCAGCAGCCTGGTGGCCCCCGGGGCAGGGATAGATACGCAGTATTTT.

The chain has TRBV20-1 and TRBJ2-5, with D perhaps matching TRBD2 (6 bases). This CDR3 comprises 17 residues. Deletions cut 1 base from V and 3 bases from J, with 21 bases between. Germline V gene lookup returns CDR1 DFQATT and CDR2 SNEGSKA (reference sequence). The CDR3 protein is CSARGLRGRRGEETQYF. CDR3 nucleotides: TGCAGTGCTAGAGGTTTGAGAGGACGGAGGGGAGAAGAGACCCAGTACTTC.

The chain employs TRBV24-1 and TRBJ2-5; no clear D. CDR3 size: 14 residues. Germline CDR1 KGHDR, CDR2 SFDVKD. Trimming removed 4 bases from V and 1 base from J, with 9 bases in between. CDR3 residues: CATSDSDTQETQYF. As DNA, the CDR3 is TGTGCCACCAGTGACTCCGACACCCAAGAGACCCAGTACTTC.

This clonotype has just a few counts. This rearrangement joins TRBV3-2 to TRBJ1-4. TRBV3-2 is a recognized pseudogene. This CDR3 is 10 amino acids long. CDR3 protein: CASSHEKLFF. The CDR3, as DNA: TGTGCCAGCAGCCATGAAAAACTGTTTTTT.

The sample holds a few counts of this clonotype. This chain joins TRBV4-3 and TRBJ2-5; D is perhaps TRBD1 or TRBD2 (6 bases each). The germline V gene encodes CDR1 LGHNA and CDR2 YSLEER. This CDR3 is built from 15 residues. Between the trimmed V and J ends, which lost 0 bases and 5 bases, there was a span of 13 bases. The CDR3 DNA reads TGCGCCAGCAGCCAAGATCCTACAGGGAGGGAGACCCAGTACTTC. This gives the protein CASSQDPTGRETQYF.

The chain has TRBV7-8 and TRBJ1-2; tentatively, D is TRBD1 (6 bases). Germline loops: CDR1 SGHVS, CDR2 FQNEAQ. Trimming took off 4 bases at V and 11 bases at J, with 14 bases between the two ends. The CDR3 spans 12 residues. CDR3 loop: CASSSSGVEYTF. DNA of the CDR3: TGTGCCAGCAGCTCCTCAGGGGTGGAGTACACCTTC.

This clonotype occurred a few times. This chain uses TRBV7-9 with TRBJ1-1, with TRBD1 matching over 7 bases. CDR3 length: 14 residues. Trimming removed 1 base from V and 5 bases from J; junction bases left unmatched: 4. The germline gives CDR1 SEHNR, CDR2 FQNEAQ (reference sequence). The CDR3 loop reads CASSLEGGNTEAFF. CDR3 sequence (DNA): TGTGCCAGCAGCTTAGAAGGGGGCAATACTGAAGCTTTCTTT.

The chain employs TRBV5-1 and TRBJ2-3; D is perhaps TRBD1 (5 bases). Germline values: CDR1 SGHRS, CDR2 YFSETQ. CDR3 length: 17 residues. Deletions cut 1 base from V and 4 bases from J, with 19 bases between. CDR3 amino acids: CASSLTGQTSPADTQYF. In nucleotides, the CDR3 is TGCGCCAGCAGCTTGACAGGCCAAACCTCGCCGGCAGATACGCAGTATTTT. The full variable domain, in which reference TRBV5-1 and TRBJ2-3 provide the parts outside the CDR3, is KAGVTQTPRYLIKTRGQQVTLSCSPISGHRSVSWYQQTPGQGLQFLFEYFSETQRNKGNFPGRFSGRQFSNSRSEMNVSTLELGDSALYLCASSLTGQTSPADTQYFGPGTRLTVL.

The gene calls are TRBV28 and TRBJ2-2, with 7 bases fitting TRBD1. Trimming took 6 bases from V and 3 from J; bases not matched to a gene: 7. This CDR3 comprises 15 residues. Per germline, CDR1 MDHEN and CDR2 SYDVKM. The CDR3 protein is CASRRRGQYTGELFF. As DNA, the CDR3 is TGTGCCAGCAGGCGAAGGGGACAGTACACCGGGGAGCTGTTTTTT.

This clonotype was detected only a few times. The chain joins TRBV30 to TRBJ1-2; tentative D call: TRBD1 (5 bases). The CDR3 extends over 15 amino acids. Germline values: CDR1 GTSNPN, CDR2 SVGIG (reference sequence). The V and J ends lost 3 bases and 0 bases respectively, with 14 bases between them. The CDR3 region has the DNA TGTGCCTGGAGACGACAGACCTTAGCTAACTATGGCTACACCTTC. It codes for CAWRRQTLANYGYTF.

The rearrangement joins TRBV28 to TRBJ2-3; D tentatively reads TRBD1 or TRBD2 (5 bases each). This CDR3 has 14 amino acids. Trimming left V 7 bases short and J 2 bases short, with 13 bases between. Germline CDR1 reads MDHEN; CDR2 reads SYDVKM. The CDR3 DNA sequence: TGTGCCAGCAACGAGCGGACAAACACAGATACGCAGTATTTT. This gives the protein CASNERTNTDTQYF.

This clonotype was observed a few times. The chain carries TRBV6-2 or TRBV6-3 and TRBJ1-1, with no clear D. V was cut by 7 bases and J by 1 base, with 10 bases left in between. This CDR3 contains 13 residues. Germline V CDR1 and CDR2: MNHEY, SVGEGT. The CDR3 reads CASILGRNTEAFF. The CDR3 bases are TGTGCCAGCATCCTGGGAAGGAACACTGAAGCTTTCTTT.

This clonotype was detected ten times or more. V is TRBV7-2 and J is TRBJ1-2; D not resolved. CDR1 is SGHTA and CDR2 is FQGNSA in the germline V gene. V gave up 4 bases and J gave up 5 bases, with 17 bases separating them. The CDR3 is made up of 15 amino acids. The CDR3 bases are TGTGCCAGCAGCTCGAGGGCAGCGCATCTTTATGGCTACACCTTC. This codes for CASSSRAAHLYGYTF.

The chain joins TRBV6-2 or TRBV6-3 to TRBJ2-5; 7 nucleotides align to TRBD1. With V trimmed by 5 bases and J by 5 bases, 2 bases remained unmatched. Germline loops: CDR1 MNHEY, CDR2 SVGEGT. The CDR3 length is 12 residues. CDR3 amino acids: CASSDRVETQYF. As DNA, the CDR3 is TGTGCCAGCAGTGACAGGGTTGAGACCCAGTACTTC.

The chain is built from TRBV28 and TRBJ2-7; D uncertain. Per the germline V gene, CDR1 is MDHEN and CDR2 is SYDVKM. V was clipped by 4 bases and J by 4 bases, with 11 bases between them. The CDR3 runs to 13 residues. The CDR3 DNA reads TGTGCCAGCAGTTCCGGATCACCTTACGAGCAGTACGTC. Protein sequence: CASSSGSPYEQYV.

The chain uses TRBV7-2 and TRBJ2-3; D assignment may be TRBD1 or TRBD2 (6 bases each). V dropped 5 bases and J dropped 2 bases, with 14 bases sitting between them. The CDR3 is 15 residues long. The germline V gene encodes CDR1 SGHTA and CDR2 FQGNSA. The CDR3: CASSQGRGDTDTQYF. Written as DNA, the CDR3 is TGTGCCAGCAGCCAAGGAAGGGGGGACACAGATACGCAGTATTTT.

This chain connects TRBV10-3 to TRBJ1-2; 7 bases are a match to TRBD1. V shed 3 bases, J shed 2 bases, and the junction held 6 bases outside the gene matches. This CDR3 spans 15 amino acids. CDR1 is ENHRY and CDR2 is SYGVKD in the germline V gene. The CDR3 here is CAISEWTGWNYGYTF. In DNA, the CDR3 is TGTGCCATCAGTGAATGGACAGGTTGGAACTATGGCTACACCTTC.